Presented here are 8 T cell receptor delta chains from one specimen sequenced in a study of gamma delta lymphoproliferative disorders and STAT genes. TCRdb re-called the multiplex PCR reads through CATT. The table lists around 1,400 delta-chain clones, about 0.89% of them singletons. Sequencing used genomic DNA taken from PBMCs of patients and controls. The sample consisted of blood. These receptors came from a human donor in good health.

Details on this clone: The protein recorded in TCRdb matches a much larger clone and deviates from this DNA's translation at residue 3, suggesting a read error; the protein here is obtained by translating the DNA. This CDR3 reads CAHRSAILGDTYTWYTDKLIF. CDR3 bases: TGTGCTCATAGGAGCGCAATACTGGGGGATACCTATACATGGTACACCGATAAACTCATCTTT. V gene TRAV38-2/DV8 combines with J gene TRDJ1, with 12 bases matching TRDD3. The V gene's germline CDR1 is TSESDYY and CDR2 QEAYKQQN. This CDR3 region has 21 residues.

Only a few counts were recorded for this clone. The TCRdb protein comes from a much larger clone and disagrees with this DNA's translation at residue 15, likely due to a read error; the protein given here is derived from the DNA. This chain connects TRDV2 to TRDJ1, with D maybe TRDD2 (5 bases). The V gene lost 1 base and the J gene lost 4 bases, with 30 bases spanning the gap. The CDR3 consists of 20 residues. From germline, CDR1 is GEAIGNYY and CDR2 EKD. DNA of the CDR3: TGTGCCTGTGACACTATGAGCTCCTATGGAGCCAACTATTACATCGATAAACTCATCTTT. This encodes CACDTMSSYGANYYIDKLIF.

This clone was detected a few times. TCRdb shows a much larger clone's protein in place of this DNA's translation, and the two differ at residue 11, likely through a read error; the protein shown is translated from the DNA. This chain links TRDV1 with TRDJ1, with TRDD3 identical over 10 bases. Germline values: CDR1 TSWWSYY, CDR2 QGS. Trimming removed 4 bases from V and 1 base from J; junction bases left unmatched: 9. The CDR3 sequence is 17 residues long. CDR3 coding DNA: TGTGCTCTTGGGGTGACCTACACTGGGGGATGCACCGATAAACTCATCTTT. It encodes CALGVTYTGGCTDKLIF.

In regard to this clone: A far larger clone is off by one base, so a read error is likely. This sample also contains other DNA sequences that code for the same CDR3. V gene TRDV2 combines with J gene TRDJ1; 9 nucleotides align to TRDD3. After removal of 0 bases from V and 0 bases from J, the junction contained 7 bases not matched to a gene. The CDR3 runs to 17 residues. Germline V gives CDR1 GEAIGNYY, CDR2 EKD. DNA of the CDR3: TGTGCCTGTGACACCCTACGACTGGGGGACAACACCGATAAACTCATCTTT. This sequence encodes CACDTLRLGDNTDKLIF.

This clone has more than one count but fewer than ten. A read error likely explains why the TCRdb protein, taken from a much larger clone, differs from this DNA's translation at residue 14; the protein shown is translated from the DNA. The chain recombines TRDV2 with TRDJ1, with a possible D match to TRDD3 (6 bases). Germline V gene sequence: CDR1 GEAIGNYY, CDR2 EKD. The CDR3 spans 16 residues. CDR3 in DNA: TGTGCCTGTGACACCGTGGGGGCCCGGGGAACCGATAAATTCATCTTT. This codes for CACDTVGARGTDKFIF.

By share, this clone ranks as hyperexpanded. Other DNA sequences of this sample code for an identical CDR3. The CDR3 spells CALGQPLPHPLRLGDPSKLIF. Written as DNA, the CDR3 is TGTGCTCTTGGGCAACCCTTGCCACATCCCCTGAGACTGGGGGACCCCTCTAAACTCATCTTT. The chain employs TRDV1 and TRDJ1; 9 nucleotides match TRDD3. From germline, CDR1 is TSWWSYY and CDR2 QGS. This CDR3 has 21 amino acids. J gave up 7 bases and V 5 bases, and 29 bases lay outside the gene matches.

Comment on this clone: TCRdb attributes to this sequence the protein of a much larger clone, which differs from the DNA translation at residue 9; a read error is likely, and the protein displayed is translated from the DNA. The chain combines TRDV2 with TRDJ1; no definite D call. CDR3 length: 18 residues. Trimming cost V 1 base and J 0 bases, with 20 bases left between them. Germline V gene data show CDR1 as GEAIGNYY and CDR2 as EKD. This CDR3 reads CACDTVVREDLNTDKLIF. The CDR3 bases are TGTGCCTGTGACACGGTAGTTAGGGAGGATCTCAACACCGATAAACTCATCTTT.

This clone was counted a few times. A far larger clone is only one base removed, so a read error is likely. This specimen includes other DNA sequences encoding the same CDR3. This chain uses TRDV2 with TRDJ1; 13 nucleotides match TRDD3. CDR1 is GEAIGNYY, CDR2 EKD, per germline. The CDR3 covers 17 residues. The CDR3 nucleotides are TGTGCCTGTGACGTGCTACTGGGGGATACGCACACCGATAAACTTATCTTT. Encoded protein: CACDVLLGDTHTDKLIF.